A single sample is the source of the 20 T cell receptor beta chains below, sequenced in a study of cytomegalovirus exposure and HLA in healthy donors. Use of 60 Vbeta and 13 Jbeta primers characterized the PCR. TCRdb keeps only in-frame clones here, not all; method: immunoSEQ multiplex PCR. The top ten hold less than 5% of the sample, which has approximately 170,000 clones, roughly 74% seen once. Source material: PBMCs. These TCRs come from a male donor in good health and CMV-seronegative.

This clone was found once. The chain couples TRBV2 to TRBJ2-5, with 9 bases aligning to TRBD1. TRBJ2-7 matches the DNA end more closely, so the J call is doubtful. CDR3 length: 13 residues. Germline values: CDR1 SNHLY, CDR2 FYNNEI. CDR3: CASRTGGYSEQYF. The CDR3 coding sequence is TGTGCCAGCAGGACAGGGGGGTACTCCGAGCAGTACTTC.

The rearrangement links TRBV10-3 to TRBJ1-2, with D perhaps TRBD1 (6 bases). The germline V gene has CDR1 ENHRY and CDR2 SYGVKD. V was clipped by 0 bases and J by 8 bases, with 10 bases between them. CDR3 size: 13 residues. The CDR3 is CAISESAGEGYTF. DNA for the CDR3: TGTGCCATCAGTGAGTCGGCAGGGGAAGGCTACACCTTC.

This clone was counted only a few times. The gene calls are TRBV27 and TRBJ2-2, with D perhaps matching TRBD2 (5 bases). This CDR3 has 15 amino acids. Germline V gene lookup returns CDR1 MNHEY and CDR2 SMNVEV (reference sequence). V lost 4 bases to trimming and J lost 7 bases, with 16 bases between them. This chain's CDR3 is CASSSRNKAGGELFF. CDR3 DNA: TGTGCCAGCAGTTCACGGAACAAGGCGGGCGGGGAGCTGTTTTTT.

This clone showed up just a few times. This sequence joins TRBV7-3 and TRBJ1-1; 7 bases are shared with TRBD1. Germline lookup yields CDR1 SGHTA and CDR2 FQGTGA. The CDR3 is 13 amino acids. Trimming at V came to 1 base and at J to 8 bases, leaving 4 bases not matched to a gene. In DNA, the CDR3 is TGTGCCAGCAGCTTAATGGGACAGCGGGAAGCTTTCTTT. Translation: CASSLMGQREAFF.

This rearrangement joins TRBV5-1 to TRBJ2-7, with TRBD1 matching 7 bases. The J segment lost 1 base and the V segment lost 0 bases, leaving 4 bases of the junction unmatched. CDR3 length equals 15 residues. CDR1 is SGHRS, CDR2 YFSETQ, per germline. The CDR3 DNA reads as TGCGCCAGCAGCTTGGAGGGGGCGCGATCCTACGAGCAGTACTTC. It specifies CASSLEGARSYEQYF.

Regarding this clone: An end of the junction differs from the germline gene, which may be a read error. This CDR3 is also generated by other DNA sequences in the sample. This CDR3 is CASSLARSRGDEETQYF. The CDR3 region has the DNA TGCGCCAGCAGTTTGGCCCGATCGCGGGGAGATGAAGAGACCCAGTACTTC. The chain has TRBV5-1 and TRBJ2-5; D is possibly TRBD2 (6 bases). The CDR3 length is 17 residues. Germline-derived CDR1 and CDR2 are SGHRS and YFSETQ. The full variable domain, its missing parts supplied by reference TRBV5-1 and TRBJ2-5, is KAGVTQTPRYLIKTRGQQVTLSCSPISGHRSVSWYQQTPGQGLQFLFEYFSETQRNKGNFPGRFSGRQFSNSRSEMNVSTLELGDSALYLCASSLARSRGDEETQYFGPGTRLLVL.

This clone was counted once. V is TRBV5-5 and J is TRBJ1-5; the match to TRBD1 covers 7 bases. The V gene end was trimmed by 4 bases and the J gene end by 5 bases; junction bases not matched to a gene: 6. In germline, CDR1 is SGHKS, CDR2 YYEKEE (reference sequence). The length of the CDR3 is 14 residues. The CDR3 DNA reads as TGTGCCAGCAGCGAAGACAGGGTTCATCAGCCCCAGCATTTT. Translation gives CASSEDRVHQPQHF.

The table lists this clone with a few counts. V is TRBV28 and J is TRBJ1-4; 7 bases are a match to TRBD1. The ends lost 7 bases at V and 7 bases at J; junction bases unmatched: 12. The CDR3 runs to 15 residues. CDR1 and CDR2 (germline): MDHEN, SYDVKM. CDR3 sequence: CASTSRQGDFEKLFF. The CDR3, as DNA: TGTGCCAGCACTTCCCGACAGGGCGACTTTGAAAAACTGTTTTTT.

The sample holds a few counts of this clone. The chain uses TRBV13 and TRBJ2-3; no definite D call. The length of the CDR3 is 12 residues. CDR1 PRHDT and CDR2 FYEKMQ come from the germline V gene (reference sequence). Between the trimmed V and J ends, which lost 0 bases and 6 bases, there was a span of 4 bases. The chain's CDR3 is CASSLGTDTQYF. For the CDR3, the DNA is TGTGCCAGCAGCTTAGGGACTGATACGCAGTATTTT.

This clone has only a few counts. The chain employs TRBV6-6 and TRBJ1-5, with D tentatively TRBD1 (6 bases). Germline loops: CDR1 MNHNY, CDR2 SVGAGI (reference sequence). The V end was cut by 6 bases, the J end by 5 bases, with 20 bases between. This CDR3 comprises 16 residues. This CDR3 is CASRNPYDRPDQPQHF. The CDR3 bases are TGTGCCAGCAGGAACCCCTATGACAGGCCAGATCAGCCCCAGCATTTT.

This chain connects TRBV5-1 to TRBJ2-3, with D possibly being TRBD2 (5 bases). The V and J ends lost 0 bases and 5 bases respectively, with 10 bases between them. The CDR3 is made up of 14 amino acids. Germline CDR1 and CDR2: SGHRS and YFSETQ. In nucleotides, the CDR3 is TGCGCCAGCAGCTTGGGGGGAGATGGAGATACGCAGTATTTT. Translating gives CASSLGGDGDTQYF.

This clone occurred a few times. Germline is not matched at one junction end, which may reflect a read error. The rearrangement joins TRBV7-9 to TRBJ2-7, with 7 bases that match TRBD2. The germline V gene has CDR1 SEHNR and CDR2 FQNEAQ (reference sequence). The CDR3 length is 15 residues. The DNA for the CDR3 is TGTTCCAGCAGTTGTAGCCAGCGGGACTCCTACGAGCAGTACTTC. Protein product: CSSSCSQRDSYEQYF.

This chain joins TRBV12-5 and TRBJ1-1; 8 nucleotides agree with TRBD1. CDR1 is LGHNT and CDR2 is FRNRAP in the germline V gene. Unmatched junction bases numbered 8, after V lost 5 bases and J lost 3 bases. The CDR3 loop spans 15 amino acids. Written as DNA, the CDR3 is TGTGCTAGTGGTCTATCAGGGGGCGCCGACACTGAAGCTTTCTTT. This codes for CASGLSGGADTEAFF.

V is TRBV4-3 and J is TRBJ1-4; tentative D call: TRBD1 (5 bases). Trimming took 1 base from V and 4 from J, leaving 7 bases between them. This CDR3 spans 14 amino acids. Germline CDR1 and CDR2: LGHNA and YSLEER. The DNA for the CDR3 is TGCGCCAGCAGCCAAGCAGGGATTAATGAAAAACTGTTTTTT. Translating gives CASSQAGINEKLFF.

The chain is built from TRBV4-1 and TRBJ1-1; possible D gene TRBD1, 5 bases. Germline V lookup: CDR1 MGHRA, CDR2 YSYEKL. The CDR3 runs to 16 residues. Trimming took 0 bases from V and 0 from J, leaving 11 bases between them. CDR3 residues: CASSQDGRVVNTEAFF. In nucleotides, the CDR3 is TGCGCCAGCAGCCAAGATGGCAGGGTGGTGAACACTGAAGCTTTCTTT.

This clone was observed a few times. The CDR3 loop is CASSRDFANTGELFF. The CDR3 DNA sequence: TGCGCCAGCAGCCGGGACTTCGCGAACACCGGGGAGCTGTTTTTT. The chain couples TRBV4-1 to TRBJ2-2; possible D gene TRBD2, 6 bases. The germline V gene has CDR1 MGHRA and CDR2 YSYEKL. V was clipped by 4 bases and J by 0 bases, with 9 bases between them. CDR3 length equals 15 residues.

V usage is TRBV11-1 and J usage is TRBJ1-2; D unclear. Trimming took off 3 bases at V and 7 bases at J, with 18 bases between the two ends. CDR1 is SGHAT, CDR2 FQDESV, per germline (reference sequence). The CDR3 totals 15 residues. This CDR3 is CASSLPGGGHRGYTF. In DNA form, the CDR3 reads TGTGCCAGCAGCTTGCCCGGAGGAGGGCACCGTGGCTACACCTTC.

V gene TRBV7-9 combines with J gene TRBJ2-7; 8 bases are a match to TRBD1. The CDR3 contains 12 residues. CDR1 is SEHNR and CDR2 is FQNEAQ in the germline V gene (reference sequence). The V segment lost 4 bases and the J segment 5 bases; nucleotides outside the gene matches: 1. CDR3 in DNA: TGTGCCAGCAGCTCGACAGGGGACGAGCAGTACTTC. Its protein product is CASSSTGDEQYF.

This clone has just a few counts. V usage is TRBV7-9 and J usage is TRBJ1-6; D is unclear. CDR3 length: 13 amino acids. V was pared by 1 base and J by 10 bases, with 8 bases between. Germline V CDR1 and CDR2: SEHNR, FQNEAQ (reference sequence). The CDR3 nucleotides read TGTGCCAGCAGCTTAGAGCTCCGGTCACCCCTCCACTTT. Its translation: CASSLELRSPLHF. Filled out from reference TRBV7-9 and TRBJ1-6, the complete variable domain reads DTGVSQNPRHKITKRGQNVTFRCDPISEHNRLYWYRQTLGQGPEFLTYFQNEAQLEKSRLLSDRFSAERPKGSFSTLEIQRTEQGDSAMYLCASSLELRSPLHFGNGTRLTVT.

This clone showed up just a few times. This chain uses TRBV11-2 with TRBJ2-3; the D is unclear. The ends were cut back, 1 base at V and 10 bases at J, with 18 bases in the middle. CDR1 is SGHAT and CDR2 is FQNNGV in the germline V gene. The CDR3 consists of 15 residues. The CDR3 nucleotides are TGTGCCAGCAGCTTAGGCGGCTCCCGCTCGATCGCGCAGTATTTT. Its protein is CASSLGGSRSIAQYF.